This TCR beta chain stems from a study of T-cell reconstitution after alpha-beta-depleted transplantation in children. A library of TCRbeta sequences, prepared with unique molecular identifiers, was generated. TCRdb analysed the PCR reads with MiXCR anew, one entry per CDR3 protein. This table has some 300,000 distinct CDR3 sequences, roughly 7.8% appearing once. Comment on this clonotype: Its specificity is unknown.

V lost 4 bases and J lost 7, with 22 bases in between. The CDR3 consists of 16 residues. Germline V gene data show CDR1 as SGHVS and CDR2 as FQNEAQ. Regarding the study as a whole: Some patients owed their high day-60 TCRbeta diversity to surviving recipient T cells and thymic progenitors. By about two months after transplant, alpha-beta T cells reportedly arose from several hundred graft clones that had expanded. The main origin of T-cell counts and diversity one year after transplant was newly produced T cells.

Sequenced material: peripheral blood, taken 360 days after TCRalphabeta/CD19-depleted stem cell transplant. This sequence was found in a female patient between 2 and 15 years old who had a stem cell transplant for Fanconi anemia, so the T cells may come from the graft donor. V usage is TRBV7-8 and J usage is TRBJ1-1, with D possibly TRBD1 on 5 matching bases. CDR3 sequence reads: CASSSRDQGRRVEAFF. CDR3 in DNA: TGTGCCAGCAGCTCACGGGACCAGGGAAGACGGGTTGAAGCTTTCTTT.